Shown below are 10 T cell receptor beta chains from a single sample sequenced in a study of response to subunit inactivated influenza vaccine. TCRdb reprocessed the RT-PCR reads with MiXCR, giving one entry per CDR3 protein. Altogether about 780,000 distinct CDR3 sequences are present, roughly 18% being singletons, with the ten largest covering approximately 11%. The sequencing used PBMCs from blood, collected around 5 days after vaccination. The receptor source for this set is a man aged 50 to 59 who received an inactivated influenza vaccine.

The chain couples TRBV15 to TRBJ2-4; 9 positions agree with TRBD1. The junction had 11 bases not matched to a gene; V was cut back by 4 bases and J by 4 bases. The germline gives CDR1 LNHNV, CDR2 YYDKDF (reference sequence). The CDR3 totals 17 residues. CDR3 sequence reads: CATSTISEGQGKNIQYF. The CDR3, as DNA: TGTGCCACCAGCACCATCTCTGAAGGACAGGGGAAAAACATTCAGTACTTC.

Here the CDR3 reads CASGHRGREQYF. The DNA for the CDR3 is TGCGCCAGCGGACACAGGGGCAGGGAGCAGTACTTC. This chain joins TRBV5-1 and TRBJ2-7; 7 nucleotides match TRBD1. The CDR3 totals 12 residues. After removal of 7 bases from V and 7 bases from J, the junction contained 8 bases not matched to a gene. Per the germline V gene, CDR1 is SGHRS and CDR2 is YFSETQ.

V is TRBV11-1 and J is TRBJ2-7; 14 bases align to TRBD2. There are 18 residues in the CDR3. Per the germline V gene, CDR1 is SGHAT and CDR2 is FQDESV (reference sequence). The junction had 14 bases not matched to a gene; V was cut back by 8 bases and J by 2 bases. The CDR3 spells CASGGSGLAGVQPYEQYF. In DNA, the CDR3 is TGTGCCAGCGGGGGATCGGGACTAGCGGGGGTCCAACCCTACGAGCAGTACTTC. Full variable domain (remainder filled in from reference TRBV11-1 and TRBJ2-7): EAEVAQSPRYKITEKSQAVAFWCDPISGHATLYWYRQILGQGPELLVQFQDESVVDDSQLPKDRFSAERLKGVDSTLKIQPAELGDSAMYLCASGGSGLAGVQPYEQYFGPGTRLTVT.

A few counts support this clonotype. The chain carries TRBV20-1 and TRBJ2-7; 7 nucleotides line up with TRBD1. Germline lookup yields CDR1 DFQATT and CDR2 SNEGSKA (reference sequence). Unmatched junction bases numbered 13, after V lost 8 bases and J lost 9 bases. This CDR3 has 12 amino acids. The CDR3 nucleotides are TGCAGTTCTTTTACAGGGGCCCGCGGGCAGTACTTC. Translation: CSSFTGARGQYF.

This clonotype was detected only a few times. J is TRBJ2-5 and V is TRBV6-5; D ambiguous. V gave up 0 bases and J gave up 5 bases, with 13 bases separating them. In germline, CDR1 is MNHEY, CDR2 SVGAGI. The CDR3 has 15 amino acids. CDR3 DNA sequence: TGTGCCAGCAGTTACTCCGGAGACTCCAGGGAGACCCAGTACTTC. Its translation: CASSYSGDSRETQYF.

V usage is TRBV28 and J usage is TRBJ2-2, with D unresolved. Germline CDR1 MDHEN, CDR2 SYDVKM. With 6 bases removed from V and 5 bases from J, the gap between germline ends came to 7 bases. This CDR3 region has 12 residues. CDR3 in DNA: TGTGCCAGCAGGTTACAAACCGGGGAGCTGTTTTTT. Its translation is CASRLQTGELFF.

This chain links TRBV20-1 with TRBJ2-5, with TRBD2 identical over 7 bases. The J segment lost 9 bases and the V segment lost 3 bases, leaving 13 bases of the junction unmatched. This CDR3 spans 14 amino acids. Germline V gene lookup returns CDR1 DFQATT and CDR2 SNEGSKA (reference sequence). CDR3 sequence: CSASLASGHGAQYF. In DNA form, the CDR3 reads TGCAGTGCTAGTCTGGCTAGCGGACATGGGGCCCAGTACTTC.

V gene TRBV6-5 combines with J gene TRBJ1-5; unclear D gene. Germline V gene data show CDR1 as MNHEY and CDR2 as SVGAGI. Trimming shortened V by 4 bases and J by 5 bases, and 9 bases separated the two germline ends. The CDR3 contains 13 residues. CDR3 DNA: TGTGCCAGCAGTTTGAACCAATATCAGCCCCAGCATTTT. Translated, it gives CASSLNQYQPQHF.

V usage is TRBV6-5 and J usage is TRBJ2-5; 11 nucleotides agree with TRBD2. From germline, CDR1 is MNHEY and CDR2 SVGAGI. Unmatched junction bases numbered 4, after V lost 0 bases and J lost 7 bases. This CDR3 has 15 residues. DNA of the CDR3: TGTGCCAGCAGTTACTCCGGTCTAGCGGGAGGGACCCAGTACTTC. Encoded protein: CASSYSGLAGGTQYF.

This chain links TRBV15 with TRBJ2-7, with 7 bases lining up with TRBD2. Unmatched junction bases numbered 4, after V lost 1 base and J lost 4 bases. Germline loops: CDR1 LNHNV, CDR2 YYDKDF (reference sequence). This CDR3 is built from 14 residues. The DNA for the CDR3 is TGTGCCACCAGCAGAGCGGGGGGAGGGTACGAGCAGTACTTC. It codes for CATSRAGGGYEQYF.